The 13 T cell receptor beta chains below come from one sample, sequenced in a study of PD-L1 blockade in urothelial cancer. TCRdb's copy holds only in-frame clones and misses some; the assay was immunoSEQ multiplex PCR. Among about 51,000 clones listed, approximately 83% were seen once. The sample was PBMCs, taken around atezolizumab (anti-PD-L1) treatment. The receptors stem from a man aged 60-69 years with urothelial cancer.

The rearrangement uses TRBV11-3 and TRBJ2-5, with 7 bases fitting TRBD2. Germline trimming cut 5 bases from V and 4 bases from J; bases unmatched to any gene: 7. The CDR3 has 14 amino acids. Per germline, CDR1 SGHNT and CDR2 YENEEA. The CDR3 nucleotides are TGTGCCAGCAGCCCAGGGAGGGAAGCAGAGACCCAGTACTTC. This encodes CASSPGREAETQYF.

The gene calls are TRBV28 and TRBJ2-4, with D perhaps TRBD2 (5 bases). Germline CDR1 and CDR2: MDHEN and SYDVKM. The V and J ends lost 5 bases and 2 bases respectively, with 10 bases between them. This CDR3 contains 14 residues. CDR3 DNA: TGTGCCAGCAGTCCGGGATGGACCAAAAACATTCAGTACTTC. Its protein product is CASSPGWTKNIQYF.

This chain connects TRBV27 to TRBJ2-4; no clear D gene. There are 14 residues in the CDR3. Germline lookup yields CDR1 MNHEY and CDR2 SMNVEV (reference sequence). The V gene lost 6 bases and the J gene lost 0 bases, with 9 bases spanning the gap. CDR3 residues: CASSPEIAKNIQYF. The CDR3 DNA reads as TGTGCCAGCAGCCCCGAGATAGCCAAAAACATTCAGTACTTC.

This chain links TRBV19 with TRBJ1-2; maybe TRBD1 (5 bases). Looked up from germline, CDR1 is LNHDA and CDR2 is SQIVND (reference sequence). This CDR3 is 13 amino acids long. Trimming took off 5 bases at V and 2 bases at J, with 9 bases between the two ends. The CDR3 DNA is TGTGCCAGTAGTTTTGACAGCAACTATGGCTACACCTTC. This codes for CASSFDSNYGYTF.

V usage is TRBV30 and J usage is TRBJ1-1; D may be TRBD1 (6 bases). The CDR3 runs to 16 residues. In germline, CDR1 is GTSNPN, CDR2 SVGIG (reference sequence). V lost 1 base and J 3 bases, leaving 18 bases between the germline ends. CDR3 sequence reads: CAWSDQGIKGYTEAFF. The CDR3, as DNA: TGTGCCTGGAGTGACCAGGGGATTAAGGGGTACACTGAAGCTTTCTTT.

The rearrangement links TRBV19 to TRBJ1-6; D possibly corresponds to TRBD1 (5 bases). This CDR3 spans 14 amino acids. V lost 7 bases and J lost 4, with 11 bases in between. The germline CDR1 and CDR2 sequences are LNHDA and SQIVND (reference sequence). The CDR3 bases are TGTGCCAGTACCATGGGACTTTATAATTCACCCCTCCACTTT. The encoded protein is CASTMGLYNSPLHF.

The rearrangement joins TRBV19 to TRBJ2-7; weak D call: TRBD2 (5 bases). The CDR3 spans 15 residues. CDR1 is LNHDA, CDR2 SQIVND, per germline (reference sequence). V dropped 5 bases and J dropped 2 bases, with 16 bases sitting between them. CDR3 amino acids: CASSDIPGTTYEQYF. CDR3 nucleotide sequence: TGTGCCAGTAGTGACATTCCGGGAACCACCTACGAGCAGTACTTC.

In nucleotides, the CDR3 is TGTGCCAGTAGTATCCGGGACAGGCGATACGAGCAGTACTTC. Amino acid sequence: CASSIRDRRYEQYF. The chain carries TRBV19 and TRBJ2-7; 8 bases map to TRBD1. Losses at the gene ends were 3 bases for V and 4 bases for J; bases not matched to a gene: 5. The CDR3 is made up of 14 amino acids. From germline, CDR1 is LNHDA and CDR2 SQIVND (reference sequence).

The chain's CDR3 is CASSLYKFRDGYTF. CDR3 coding DNA: TGTGCCAGCAGTTTATATAAGTTTCGGGATGGCTACACCTTC. This chain joins TRBV28 and TRBJ1-2, with no clear D. Between the trimmed V and J ends, which lost 1 base and 6 bases, there was a span of 12 bases. Germline V gene data show CDR1 as MDHEN and CDR2 as SYDVKM. This CDR3 is built from 14 residues.

The chain is built from TRBV13 and TRBJ2-3; 13 bases match TRBD2. V lost 2 bases and J lost 4; bases outside the gene matches: 6. The CDR3 contains 17 residues. Germline CDR1 PRHDT, CDR2 FYEKMQ (reference sequence). CDR3 region: CASSLYMGLAGSDTQYF. The CDR3, as DNA: TGTGCCAGCAGCTTATACATGGGACTAGCGGGATCAGATACGCAGTATTTT.

The genes are TRBV4-3 and TRBJ2-7, with D maybe TRBD2 (5 bases). This CDR3 region has 13 residues. CDR1 LGHNA and CDR2 YSLEER come from the germline V gene. Trimming removed 1 base from V and 7 bases from J, with 11 bases in between. The CDR3 sequence: CASSQVRGLEQYF. CDR3 nucleotide sequence: TGCGCCAGCAGCCAAGTTAGAGGGCTTGAGCAGTACTTC.

The chain joins TRBV27 to TRBJ1-1, with TRBD1 as a possible D gene (6 bases). The V end was cut by 4 bases, the J end by 3 bases, with 15 bases between. The CDR3 contains 15 residues. Germline V gene sequence: CDR1 MNHEY, CDR2 SMNVEV (reference sequence). Here the CDR3 reads CASSSLAGAYTEAFF. Here the CDR3 DNA reads TGTGCCAGCAGTTCCCTGGCAGGGGCCTACACTGAAGCTTTCTTT.

The rearrangement joins TRBV19 to TRBJ2-1, with 13 bases aligning to TRBD2. This CDR3 has 18 amino acids. CDR1 LNHDA and CDR2 SQIVND come from the germline V gene (reference sequence). Trimming took 5 bases from V and 0 from J; bases not matched to a gene: 7. The CDR3 bases are TGTGCCAGTAGTCCGGGACTAGCGGGACTTCACTCCTACAATGAGCAGTTCTTC. Its protein product is CASSPGLAGLHSYNEQFF.